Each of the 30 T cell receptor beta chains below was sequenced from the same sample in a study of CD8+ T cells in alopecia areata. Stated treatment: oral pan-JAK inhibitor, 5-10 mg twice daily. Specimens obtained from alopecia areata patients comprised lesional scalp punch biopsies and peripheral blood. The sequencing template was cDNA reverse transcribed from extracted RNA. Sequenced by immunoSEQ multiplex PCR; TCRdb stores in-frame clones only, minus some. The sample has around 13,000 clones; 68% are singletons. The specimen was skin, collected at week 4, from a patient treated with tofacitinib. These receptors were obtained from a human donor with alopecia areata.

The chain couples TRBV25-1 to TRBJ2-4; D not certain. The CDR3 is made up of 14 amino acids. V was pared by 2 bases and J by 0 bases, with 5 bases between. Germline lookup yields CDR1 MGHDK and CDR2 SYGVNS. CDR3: CASSEPGAKNIQYF. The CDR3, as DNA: TGTGCCAGCAGTGAACCGGGAGCCAAAAACATTCAGTACTTC.

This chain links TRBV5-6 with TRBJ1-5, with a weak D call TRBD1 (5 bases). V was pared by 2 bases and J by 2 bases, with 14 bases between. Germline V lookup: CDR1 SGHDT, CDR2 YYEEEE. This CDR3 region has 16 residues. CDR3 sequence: CASSFRGSGGNQPQHF. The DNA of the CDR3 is TGTGCCAGCAGCTTCCGGGGCTCTGGGGGCAATCAGCCCCAGCATTTT.

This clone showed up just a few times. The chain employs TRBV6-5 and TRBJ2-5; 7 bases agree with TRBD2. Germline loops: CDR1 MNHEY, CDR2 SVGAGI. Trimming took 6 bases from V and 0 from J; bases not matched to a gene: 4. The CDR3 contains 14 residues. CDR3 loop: CASRAGGYQETQYF. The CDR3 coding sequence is TGTGCCAGCAGGGCCGGGGGGTACCAAGAGACCCAGTACTTC.

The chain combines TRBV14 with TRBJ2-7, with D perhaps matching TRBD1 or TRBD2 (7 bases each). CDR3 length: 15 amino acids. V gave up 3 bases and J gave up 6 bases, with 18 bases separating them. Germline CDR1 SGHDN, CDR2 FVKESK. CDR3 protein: CASSHSLGGGGEQYF. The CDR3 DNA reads TGTGCCAGCAGCCACTCCCTGGGAGGGGGCGGCGAGCAGTACTTC.

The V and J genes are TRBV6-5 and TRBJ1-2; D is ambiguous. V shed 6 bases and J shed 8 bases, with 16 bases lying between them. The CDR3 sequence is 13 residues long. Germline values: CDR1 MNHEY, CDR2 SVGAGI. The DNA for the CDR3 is TGTGCCAGCAGAACCGGGAGCTTCTTCGGCTACACCTTC. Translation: CASRTGSFFGYTF.

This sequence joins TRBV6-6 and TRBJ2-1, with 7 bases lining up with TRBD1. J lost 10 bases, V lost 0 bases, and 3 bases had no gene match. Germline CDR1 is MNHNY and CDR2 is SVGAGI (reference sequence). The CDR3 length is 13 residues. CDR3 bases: TGTGCCAGCAGTTACTCGACAGGGACGGAGCAGTTCTTC. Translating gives CASSYSTGTEQFF.

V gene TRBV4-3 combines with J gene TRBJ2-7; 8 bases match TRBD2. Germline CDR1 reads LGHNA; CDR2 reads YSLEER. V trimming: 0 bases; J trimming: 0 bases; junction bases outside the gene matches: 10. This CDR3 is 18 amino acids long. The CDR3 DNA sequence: TGCGCCAGCAGCCAAGATGCCCAGCGGGGGCCTAACTCCTACGAGCAGTACTTC. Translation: CASSQDAQRGPNSYEQYF.

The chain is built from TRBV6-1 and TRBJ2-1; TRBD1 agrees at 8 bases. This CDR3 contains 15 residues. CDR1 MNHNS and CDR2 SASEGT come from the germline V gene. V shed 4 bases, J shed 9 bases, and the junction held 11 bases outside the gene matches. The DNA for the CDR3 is TGTGCCAGCAGTGGACGGCGGGACAGGTTTGGTGAGCAGTTCTTC. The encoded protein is CASSGRRDRFGEQFF.

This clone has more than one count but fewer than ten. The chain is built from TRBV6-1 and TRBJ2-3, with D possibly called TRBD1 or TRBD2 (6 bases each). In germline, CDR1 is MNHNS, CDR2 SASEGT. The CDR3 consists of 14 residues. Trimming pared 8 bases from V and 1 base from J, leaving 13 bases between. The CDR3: CASGGGYRTDTQYF. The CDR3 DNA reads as TGTGCCAGCGGAGGGGGTTATCGCACAGATACGCAGTATTTT.

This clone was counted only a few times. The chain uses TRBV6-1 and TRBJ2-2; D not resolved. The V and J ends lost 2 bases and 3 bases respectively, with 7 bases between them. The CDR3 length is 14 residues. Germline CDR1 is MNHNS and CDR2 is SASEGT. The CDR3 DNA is TGTGCCAGCAGTGAAATGGCAGACACCGGGGAGCTGTTTTTT. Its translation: CASSEMADTGELFF.

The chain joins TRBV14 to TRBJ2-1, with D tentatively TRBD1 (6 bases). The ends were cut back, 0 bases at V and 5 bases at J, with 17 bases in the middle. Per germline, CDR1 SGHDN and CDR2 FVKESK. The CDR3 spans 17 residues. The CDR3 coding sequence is TGTGCCAGCAGCCAAGAGAGCTGGACAGTGATCCACAATGAGCAGTTCTTC. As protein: CASSQESWTVIHNEQFF.

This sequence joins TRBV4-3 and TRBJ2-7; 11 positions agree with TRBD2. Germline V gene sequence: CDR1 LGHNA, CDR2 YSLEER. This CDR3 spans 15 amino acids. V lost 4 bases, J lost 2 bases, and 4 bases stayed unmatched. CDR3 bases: TGCGCCAGCAGCCCGGGACTAGCGGCAACCTACGAGCAGTACTTC. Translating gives CASSPGLAATYEQYF.

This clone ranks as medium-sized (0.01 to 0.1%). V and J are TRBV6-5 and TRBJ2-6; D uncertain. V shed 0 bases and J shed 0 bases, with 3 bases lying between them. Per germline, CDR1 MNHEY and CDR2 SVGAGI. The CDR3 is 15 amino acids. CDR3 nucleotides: TGTGCCAGCAGTTACTCGGCCTCTGGGGCCAACGTCCTGACTTTC. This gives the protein CASSYSASGANVLTF.

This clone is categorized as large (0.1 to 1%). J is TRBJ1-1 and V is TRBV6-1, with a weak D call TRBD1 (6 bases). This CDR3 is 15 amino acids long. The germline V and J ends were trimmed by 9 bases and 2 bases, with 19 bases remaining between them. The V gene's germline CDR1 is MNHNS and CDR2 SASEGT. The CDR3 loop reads CASSMPGAYNTEAFF. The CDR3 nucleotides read TGTGCCAGTTCCATGCCAGGGGCCTACAACACTGAAGCTTTCTTT.

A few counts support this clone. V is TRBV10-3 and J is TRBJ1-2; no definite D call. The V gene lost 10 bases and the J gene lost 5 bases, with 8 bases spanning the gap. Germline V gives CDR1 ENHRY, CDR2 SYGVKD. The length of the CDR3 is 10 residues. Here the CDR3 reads CATLGYGYTF. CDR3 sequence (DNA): TGTGCCACCTTAGGGTATGGCTACACCTTC.

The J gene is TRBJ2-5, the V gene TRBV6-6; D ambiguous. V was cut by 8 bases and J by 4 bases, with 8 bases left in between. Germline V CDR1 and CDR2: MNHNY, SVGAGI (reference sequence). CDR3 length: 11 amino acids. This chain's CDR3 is CASALGETQYF. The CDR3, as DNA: TGTGCCAGCGCCCTTGGAGAGACCCAGTACTTC.

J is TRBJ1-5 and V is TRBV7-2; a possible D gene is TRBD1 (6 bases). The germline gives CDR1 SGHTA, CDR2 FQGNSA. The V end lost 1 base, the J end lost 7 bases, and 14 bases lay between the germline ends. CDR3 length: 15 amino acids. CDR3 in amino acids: CASSLVGGPGQPQHF. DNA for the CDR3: TGTGCCAGCAGCTTAGTAGGGGGGCCAGGGCAGCCCCAGCATTTT.

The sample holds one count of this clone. CDR3 protein: CASSFLGHQPQHF. DNA for the CDR3: TGTGCCAGCAGCTTCCTGGGCCATCAGCCCCAGCATTTT. The gene calls are TRBV7-2 and TRBJ1-5, with D unclear. V was trimmed by 3 bases and J by 5 bases, leaving 8 bases between them. There are 13 residues in the CDR3. Germline values: CDR1 SGHTA, CDR2 FQGNSA.

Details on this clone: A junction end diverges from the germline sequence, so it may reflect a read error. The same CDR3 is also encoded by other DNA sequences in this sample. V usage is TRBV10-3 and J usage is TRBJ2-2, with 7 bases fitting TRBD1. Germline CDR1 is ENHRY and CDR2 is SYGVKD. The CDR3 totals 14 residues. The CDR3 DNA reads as TGCGCCATCAGCCGGACAGGCCCCACCGGGGAGCTGTTTTTT. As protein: CAISRTGPTGELFF.

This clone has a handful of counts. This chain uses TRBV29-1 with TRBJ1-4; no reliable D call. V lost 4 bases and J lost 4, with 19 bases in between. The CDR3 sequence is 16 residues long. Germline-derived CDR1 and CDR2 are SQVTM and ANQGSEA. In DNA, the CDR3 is TGCAGCGTTGGAGGAGTGAAGGGTGAGGGTAATGAAAAACTGTTTTTT. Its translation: CSVGGVKGEGNEKLFF. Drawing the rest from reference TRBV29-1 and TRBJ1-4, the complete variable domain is SAVISQKPSRDICQRGTSLTIQCQVDSQVTMMFWYRQQPGQSLTLIATANQGSEATYESGFVIDKFPISRPNLTFSTLTVSNMSPEDSSIYLCSVGGVKGEGNEKLFFGSGTQLSVL.

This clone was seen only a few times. CDR3 bases: TGCGCCAGCAGCCTCGAACAGGGAGTAAACTATGGCTACACCTTC. This encodes CASSLEQGVNYGYTF. The chain combines TRBV4-1 with TRBJ1-2; possible D gene TRBD1, 6 bases. V lost 4 bases to trimming and J lost 2 bases, with 14 bases between them. Germline assignment: CDR1 MGHRA and CDR2 YSYEKL. This CDR3 comprises 15 residues.

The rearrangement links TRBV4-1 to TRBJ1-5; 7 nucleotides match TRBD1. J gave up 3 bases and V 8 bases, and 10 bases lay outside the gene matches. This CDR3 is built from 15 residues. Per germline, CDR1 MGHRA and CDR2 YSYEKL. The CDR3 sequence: CASGRPGQSNQPQHF. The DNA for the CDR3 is TGCGCCAGCGGACGACCGGGACAGTCCAATCAGCCCCAGCATTTT.

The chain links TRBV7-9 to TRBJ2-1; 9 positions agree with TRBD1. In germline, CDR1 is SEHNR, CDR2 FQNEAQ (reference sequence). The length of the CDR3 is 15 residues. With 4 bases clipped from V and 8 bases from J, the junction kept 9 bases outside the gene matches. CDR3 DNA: TGTGCCAGCAGCTCTCCGGGACAGGGTATCCATGAGCAGTTCTTC. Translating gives CASSSPGQGIHEQFF.

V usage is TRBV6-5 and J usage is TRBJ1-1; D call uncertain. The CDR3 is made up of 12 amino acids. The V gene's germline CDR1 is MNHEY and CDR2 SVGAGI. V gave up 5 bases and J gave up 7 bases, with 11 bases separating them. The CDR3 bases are TGTGCCAGCAGTCAATTCCGGGGTGAAGCTTTCTTT. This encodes CASSQFRGEAFF.

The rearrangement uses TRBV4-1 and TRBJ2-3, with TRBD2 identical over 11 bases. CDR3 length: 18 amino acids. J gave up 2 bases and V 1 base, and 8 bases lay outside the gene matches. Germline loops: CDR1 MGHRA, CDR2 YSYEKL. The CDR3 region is CASSQGLLAGVSTDTQYF. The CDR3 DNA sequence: TGCGCCAGCAGCCAAGGATTACTAGCGGGGGTGTCCACAGATACGCAGTATTTT.

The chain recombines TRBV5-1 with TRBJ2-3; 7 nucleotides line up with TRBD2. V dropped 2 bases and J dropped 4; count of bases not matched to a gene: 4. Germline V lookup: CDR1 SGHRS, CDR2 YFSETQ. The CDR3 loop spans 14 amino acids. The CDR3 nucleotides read TGCGCCAGCAGCTTCCGGACTAGTCCAGATACGCAGTATTTT. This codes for CASSFRTSPDTQYF. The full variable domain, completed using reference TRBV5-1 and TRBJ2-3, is KAGVTQTPRYLIKTRGQQVTLSCSPISGHRSVSWYQQTPGQGLQFLFEYFSETQRNKGNFPGRFSGRQFSNSRSEMNVSTLELGDSALYLCASSFRTSPDTQYFGPGTRLTVL.

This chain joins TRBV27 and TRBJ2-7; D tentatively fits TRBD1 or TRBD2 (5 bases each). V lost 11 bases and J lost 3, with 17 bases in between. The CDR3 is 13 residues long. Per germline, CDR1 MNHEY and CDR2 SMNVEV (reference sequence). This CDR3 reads CAREGRDVYEQYF. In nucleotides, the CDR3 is TGTGCCCGAGAGGGCAGGGATGTCTACGAGCAGTACTTC.

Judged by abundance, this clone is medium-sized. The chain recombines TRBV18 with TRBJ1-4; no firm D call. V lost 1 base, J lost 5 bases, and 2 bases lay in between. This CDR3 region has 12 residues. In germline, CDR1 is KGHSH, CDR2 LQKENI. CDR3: CASSPRNEKLFF. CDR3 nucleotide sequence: TGTGCCAGCTCACCACGGAATGAAAAACTGTTTTTT.

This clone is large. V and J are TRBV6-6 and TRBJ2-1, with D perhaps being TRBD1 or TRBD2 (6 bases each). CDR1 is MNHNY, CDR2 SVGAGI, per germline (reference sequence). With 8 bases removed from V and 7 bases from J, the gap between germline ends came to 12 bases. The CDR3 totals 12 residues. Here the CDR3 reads CASGPGANEQFF. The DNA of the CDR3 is TGTGCCAGCGGGCCGGGGGCTAATGAGCAGTTCTTC.

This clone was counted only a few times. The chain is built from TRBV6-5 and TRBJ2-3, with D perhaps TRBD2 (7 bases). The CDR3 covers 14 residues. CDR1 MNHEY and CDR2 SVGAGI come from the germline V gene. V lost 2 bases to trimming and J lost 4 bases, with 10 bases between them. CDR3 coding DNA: TGTGCCAGCAGTTACGGGGGGGCGGCAGATACGCAGTATTTT. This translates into CASSYGGAADTQYF.